This T cell receptor (beta chain) came from a study of OX40 agonist ivuxolimab in advanced cancers. Background on the study: Hepatocellular carcinoma, melanoma, renal cell or head and neck cancer was diagnosed in the dose-escalation patients.

Regarding the study as a whole: Antigen specificity remained undetermined for the expanded peripheral T cells. Among T cells, CD8+ cells averaged more expanded clones than CD4+ cells.

Repertoires were generated with immunoSEQ multiplex PCR, while TCRdb's copy carries only in-frame clones and drops some. The sample has about 110,000 clones; around 90% are singletons. Blood was sampled at baseline, cycle 4 day 1, and cycle 7 day 1. About this clone itself: What it binds is not known.

The CDR3 totals 18 residues. Trimming at V came to 2 bases and at J to 7 bases, leaving 12 bases not matched to a gene. Looked up from germline, CDR1 is SGHRS and CDR2 is YFSETQ. The TCR comes from an adult with an advanced solid tumor such as melanoma, head and neck, liver or kidney cancer. The specimen was CD4+ or CD8+ T cells sorted from blood, collected in a trial of the OX40 agonist ivuxolimab. The chain joins TRBV5-1 to TRBJ2-2, with TRBD1 identical over 12 bases. The chain's CDR3 is CASSLIGGGTGGNGELFF. Written as DNA, the CDR3 is TGCGCCAGCAGCTTAATCGGTGGAGGGACAGGGGGCAACGGGGAGCTGTTTTTT.